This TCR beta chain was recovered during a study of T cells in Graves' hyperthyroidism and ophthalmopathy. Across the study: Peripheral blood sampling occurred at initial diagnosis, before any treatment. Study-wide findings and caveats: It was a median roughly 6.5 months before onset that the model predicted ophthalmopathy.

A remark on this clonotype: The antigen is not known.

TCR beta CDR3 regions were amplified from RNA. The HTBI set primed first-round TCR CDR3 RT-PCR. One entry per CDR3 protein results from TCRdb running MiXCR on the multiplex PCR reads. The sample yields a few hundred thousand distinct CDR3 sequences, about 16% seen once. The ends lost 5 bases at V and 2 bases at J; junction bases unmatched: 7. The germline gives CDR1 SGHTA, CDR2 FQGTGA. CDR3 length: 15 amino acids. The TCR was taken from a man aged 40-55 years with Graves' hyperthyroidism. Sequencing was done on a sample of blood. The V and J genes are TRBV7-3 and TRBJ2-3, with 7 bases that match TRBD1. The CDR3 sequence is CASSRPGQHTDTQYF. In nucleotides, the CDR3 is TGTGCCAGCAGCCGACCGGGACAGCACACAGATACGCAGTATTTT.